Shown below are 13 T cell receptor beta chains from a single sample sequenced in a study of blood T cell repertoires in COVID-19. Measured with immunoSEQ multiplex PCR; TCRdb has only the in-frame clones, and not every one. The repertoire holds approximately 170,000 clones, with over 90% as singletons. Sequenced sample: peripheral blood. The receptor set was obtained from a woman aged 60-75 years with COVID-19, enrolled during active disease.

The rearrangement links TRBV10-3 to TRBJ2-2; D may be TRBD1 (5 bases). The CDR3 has 15 amino acids. Germline V lookup: CDR1 ENHRY, CDR2 SYGVKD. Trimming pared 0 bases from V and 4 bases from J, leaving 9 bases between. The CDR3 spells CAISESNRITGELFF. The DNA of the CDR3 is TGTGCCATCAGTGAGTCTAACAGGATCACCGGGGAGCTGTTTTTT.

This rearrangement joins TRBV19 to TRBJ1-5; 7 bases map to TRBD1. CDR1 and CDR2 from the germline V gene are LNHDA and SQIVND (reference sequence). The CDR3 consists of 13 residues. The V and J ends lost 6 bases and 5 bases, in that order; junction bases with no gene match: 4. The CDR3 DNA reads as TGTGCCAGTAGGAACCAGGGGGATCAGCCCCAGCATTTT. It translates to CASRNQGDQPQHF.

This chain uses TRBV10-3 with TRBJ2-7; the D is unclear. The length of the CDR3 is 12 residues. V was cut by 2 bases and J by 3 bases, with 5 bases left in between. The germline V gene encodes CDR1 ENHRY and CDR2 SYGVKD. CDR3 amino acids: CAISENGYEQYF. The CDR3 DNA follows: TGTGCCATCAGTGAGAACGGCTACGAGCAGTACTTC.

CDR3 bases: TGTGCCAGCACCAGGGACAGGGGGAACACAGATACGCAGTATTTT. It specifies CASTRDRGNTDTQYF. This chain uses TRBV5-6 with TRBJ2-3; TRBD1 aligns across 11 bases. From germline, CDR1 is SGHDT and CDR2 YYEEEE. The CDR3 sequence is 15 residues long. Unmatched junction bases numbered 5, after V lost 6 bases and J lost 2 bases.

The rearrangement joins TRBV5-1 to TRBJ1-2, with 10 bases fitting TRBD1. The CDR3 sequence is 14 residues long. Germline loops: CDR1 SGHRS, CDR2 YFSETQ. After removal of 3 bases from V and 10 bases from J, the junction contained 9 bases not matched to a gene. The CDR3 DNA sequence: TGCGCCAGCAGCTCATCAGGGACAGGGGAAAACTACACCTTC. Translation gives CASSSSGTGENYTF.

J is TRBJ1-2 and V is TRBV12-3 or TRBV12-4; D remains unclear. Trimming pared 3 bases from V and 5 bases from J, leaving 10 bases between. The CDR3 totals 13 residues. This chain's CDR3 is CASSFYSLYGYTF. The CDR3, as DNA: TGTGCCAGCAGTTTTTACAGTCTTTATGGCTACACCTTC.

The V gene is TRBV7-6, the J gene TRBJ2-2; 7 bases fit TRBD2. The V and J ends lost 1 base and 7 bases, in that order; junction bases with no gene match: 9. CDR1 is SGHVS, CDR2 FNYEAQ, per germline. The CDR3 consists of 16 residues. CDR3 bases: TGTGCCAGCAGCTTAGTTCGGACTAGTGGCGGCGGGGAGCTGTTTTTT. This encodes CASSLVRTSGGGELFF.

The table lists this clone with a count of one. CDR3 in amino acids: CASTPGQGVYGYTF. Here the CDR3 DNA reads TGTGCCAGTACCCCGGGACAGGGGGTGTATGGCTACACCTTC. This chain joins TRBV19 and TRBJ1-2; 11 nucleotides line up with TRBD1. V gave up 7 bases and J gave up 5 bases; unmatched junction bases: 6. The CDR3 consists of 14 residues. The germline gives CDR1 LNHDA, CDR2 SQIVND (reference sequence).

The rearrangement links TRBV6-6 to TRBJ2-5; tentatively, D is TRBD2 (5 bases). The length of the CDR3 is 16 residues. The germline CDR1 and CDR2 sequences are MNHNY and SVGAGI (reference sequence). Trimming left V 1 base short and J 1 base short, with 13 bases between. The CDR3 DNA is TGTGCCAGCAGTTACTATTCAAAGGCGGGCCAAGAGACCCAGTACTTC. It yields the protein CASSYYSKAGQETQYF.

The J gene is TRBJ1-2, the V gene TRBV7-2; 10 nucleotides align to TRBD1. The CDR3 runs to 15 residues. V dropped 4 bases and J dropped 7; count of bases not matched to a gene: 9. CDR1 and CDR2 from the germline V gene are SGHTA and FQGNSA. The CDR3 nucleotides are TGTGCCAGCAGCTCCTCCGGGACAGGGGTCGGTGGCTACACCTTC. This gives the protein CASSSSGTGVGGYTF.

The chain has TRBV6-1 and TRBJ1-1; D is ambiguous. Trimming pared 2 bases from V and 3 bases from J, leaving 13 bases between. Germline V CDR1 and CDR2: MNHNS, SASEGT. CDR3 length equals 15 residues. The CDR3 sequence is CASSESGGSDTEAFF. In DNA, the CDR3 is TGTGCCAGCAGTGAATCAGGAGGGTCGGACACTGAAGCTTTCTTT.

J is TRBJ2-2 and V is TRBV7-2; 8 bases agree with TRBD2. V was pared by 7 bases and J by 2 bases, with 9 bases of the junction left unmatched. CDR1 and CDR2 from the germline V gene are SGHTA and FQGNSA. The CDR3 consists of 16 residues. CDR3 residues: CASMVGLGLNTGELFF. For the CDR3, the DNA is TGTGCCAGCATGGTGGGACTAGGGTTAAACACCGGGGAGCTGTTTTTT.

The V gene is TRBV7-8, the J gene TRBJ1-3, with D unresolved. This CDR3 comprises 15 residues. V was cut by 2 bases and J by 4 bases, with 12 bases left in between. Germline CDR1 and CDR2: SGHVS and FQNEAQ. The CDR3 sequence: CASSLNPGGGNTIYF. The CDR3, as DNA: TGTGCCAGCAGCTTAAATCCGGGCGGGGGAAACACCATATATTTT.